This is a list of T cell receptor beta chains from one sample in a study of cytomegalovirus exposure and HLA in healthy donors. Repertoires were generated with immunoSEQ multiplex PCR, while TCRdb's copy carries only in-frame clones and drops some. The sample lists some 130,000 clones, more than 75% occurring once. Sequencing used PBMCs. The receptor source for this set is a man aged 25 to 40 in good health and CMV-seronegative. Both conserved end residues are part of each CDR3. A D gene is named only where the DNA matches it firmly. Clone size is not always given. Where it is, it says once, few, many or a class for expanded clones.

>NA|NA|TRBJ2-1|TRBV21-1
CASSLRGQLHYNEQFF
TGTGCCAGCAGCCTCAGAGGGCAGCTACACTACAATGAGCAGTTCTTC
>NA|TRBD1|TRBJ2-3|TRBV7-6
CASSLTGGTQYF
TGTGCCAGCAGCTTGACAGGGGGTACGCAGTATTTT
>NA|NA|TRBJ1-5|TRBV19
CASSYDGYSNQPQHF
TGTGCCAGTAGTTACGACGGGTATAGCAATCAGCCCCAGCATTTT
>NA|NA|TRBJ1-2|TRBV6-5
CASSYEDTRGGYTF
TGTGCCAGCAGTTACGAGGACACCCGAGGCGGCTACACCTTC
>once|NA|TRBJ1-6|TRBV27
CASSSGSLGGYNSPLHF
TGTGCCAGCAGCTCCGGGTCCCTCGGGGGCTATAATTCACCCCTCCACTTT
>NA|NA|TRBJ1-2|TRBV30
CAWSRGGDYGYTF
TGTGCCTGGAGTCGGGGAGGGGACTATGGCTACACCTTC
>NA|TRBD2|TRBJ2-3|TRBV5-1
CASSLGGLNTQYF
TGCGCCAGCAGCTTGGGGGGACTAAATACGCAGTATTTT
>once|NA|TRBJ2-1|TRBV19
CASKEPGLLNEQFF
TGTGCCAGTAAGGAACCGGGACTCTTAAATGAGCAGTTCTTC
>few|NA|TRBJ2-6|TRBV6-5
CASTDTYSGANVLTF
TGTGCCAGCACCGACACCTACTCTGGGGCCAACGTCCTGACTTTC
>once|TRBD2|TRBJ2-3|TRBV6-1
CASSVQREGSDTQYF
TGTGCCAGCAGTGTCCAGCGGGAGGGATCAGATACGCAGTATTTT
>NA|NA|TRBJ2-5|TRBV29-1
CSLFFEGLGETQYF
TGCAGCCTCTTCTTTGAGGGACTGGGGGAGACCCAGTACTTC
>NA|NA|TRBJ2-1|TRBV28
CASSTYRDSLTGNEQFF
TGTGCCAGCAGTACCTATCGGGACTCTCTAACTGGCAATGAGCAGTTCTTC
>NA|TRBD1|TRBJ1-4|TRBV6-5
CASRKTGQGEKLFF
TGTGCCAGCAGGAAGACAGGGCAGGGTGAAAAACTGTTTTTT
>NA|TRBD2|TRBJ2-3|TRBV5-6
CASTQAGGYTDTQYF
TGTGCCAGCACGCAGGCGGGAGGGTACACAGATACGCAGTATTTT
>NA|TRBD2|TRBJ2-2|TRBV5-1
CASSLWREGTGELFF
TGCGCCAGCAGCTTGTGGCGGGAGGGGACCGGGGAGCTGTTTTTT
>few|TRBD2|TRBJ2-7|TRBV5-1
CASSSLPGLADSYEQYF
TGCGCCAGCAGTTCTCTACCGGGACTAGCGGATTCCTACGAGCAGTACTTC
>NA|TRBD1|TRBJ2-7|TRBV28
CASSDAGGLSYEQYF
TGTGCCAGCAGCGACGCAGGGGGCCTCTCCTACGAGCAGTACTTC
>NA|NA|TRBJ2-7|TRBV30
CAWRGPYEQYF
TGTGCCTGGAGGGGCCCCTACGAGCAGTACTTC
>NA|TRBD1|TRBJ2-2|TRBV10-3
CAISMTGGRGGTGELFF
TGTGCCATCAGTATGACAGGGGGAAGGGGAGGCACCGGGGAGCTGTTTTTT
>NA|TRBD1|TRBJ1-5|TRBV7-9
CASRAGTGNQPQHF
TGTGCCAGCAGAGCCGGGACAGGCAATCAGCCCCAGCATTTT
>NA|NA|TRBJ2-2|TRBV2
CASSETTNTGELFF
TGTGCCAGCAGTGAGACTACAAACACCGGGGAGCTGTTTTTT
>NA|NA|TRBJ2-7|TRBV28
CASSLPQGWYEQYF
TGTGCCAGCAGCCTTCCTCAGGGGTGGTACGAGCAGTACTTC
>NA|TRBD1|TRBJ1-1|TRBV5-6
CASSPWDRHTEAFF
TGTGCCAGCAGCCCCTGGGACAGACACACTGAAGCTTTCTTT
>NA|NA|TRBJ1-2|TRBV7-2
CASSLLEGAYGYTF
TGTGCCAGCAGCTTATTGGAGGGTGCCTATGGCTACACCTTC
>once|NA|TRBJ2-5|TRBV25-1
CASTLGRFGETQYF
TGTGCCAGCACCCTGGGGCGGTTTGGAGAGACCCAGTACTTC
>NA|NA|TRBJ2-1|TRBV29-1
CSVAVRGEQFF
TGCAGCGTTGCCGTACGAGGAGAGCAGTTCTTC
>few|TRBD2|TRBJ2-1|TRBV7-6
CASSPLAGTGNEQFF
TGTGCCAGCAGCCCCCTAGCGGGAACGGGCAATGAGCAGTTCTTC
>few|NA|TRBJ1-1|TRBV4-1
CASSRGFSKNTEAFF
TGCGCCAGCAGCAGGGGGTTCTCCAAGAACACTGAAGCTTTCTTT
>NA|NA|TRBJ2-1|TRBV4-2
CATYSAGEQFF
TGTGCCACTTACTCGGCCGGGGAGCAGTTCTTC
>NA|TRBD1|TRBJ2-7|TRBV28
CASSFVGQGGAYEQYF
TGTGCCAGCAGTTTCGTAGGACAGGGGGGCGCCTACGAGCAGTACTTC
>NA|NA|TRBJ2-5|TRBV7-2
CASSLGQGYQETQYF
TGTGCCAGCAGCTTGGGGCAGGGTTACCAAGAGACCCAGTACTTC
>NA|TRBD1|TRBJ1-3|TRBV29-1
CSVEVVGTGAPGNTIYF
TGCAGCGTTGAAGTTGTAGGGACAGGGGCTCCGGGAAACACCATATATTTT
>NA|NA|TRBJ2-7|TRBV6-6
CASSYSRGPPNEQYF
TGTGCCAGCAGTTACTCGAGAGGCCCCCCAAACGAGCAGTACTTC
>once|TRBD1|TRBJ2-7|TRBV5-1
CVSSLLPPGTGGNEQYF
TGCGTCAGCAGCTTGTTACCCCCCGGGACAGGGGGCAACGAGCAGTACTTC
>NA|NA|TRBJ2-7|TRBV21-1
CASSKAQPPGENPDEQYF
TGTGCCAGCAGCAAAGCGCAACCCCCGGGAGAAAATCCGGACGAGCAGTACTTC